This T cell receptor (beta chain) was recovered during a study of blood T cell repertoires in COVID-19. Germline V lookup: CDR1 LGHDT, CDR2 YNNKEL (reference sequence). V lost 1 base and J 4 bases, leaving 12 bases between the germline ends. This CDR3 is 15 amino acids long. Method: immunoSEQ multiplex PCR; TCRdb's copy keeps in-frame clones and lacks some. The sample shows 200,000 to 300,000 clones, more than 70% of them seen only once. The J gene is TRBJ2-3, the V gene TRBV3-1 (or the pseudogene TRBV3-2); TRBD2 might be the D (7 bases). Sequencing input: PBMCs or T cells enriched from blood (not recorded which). The receptor's source is a middle-aged woman with acute COVID-19. Written as DNA, the CDR3 is TGTGCCAGCAGCCAAGCGGGGGGCCGCGCAGATACGCAGTATTTT. Translated, it gives CASSQAGGRADTQYF.